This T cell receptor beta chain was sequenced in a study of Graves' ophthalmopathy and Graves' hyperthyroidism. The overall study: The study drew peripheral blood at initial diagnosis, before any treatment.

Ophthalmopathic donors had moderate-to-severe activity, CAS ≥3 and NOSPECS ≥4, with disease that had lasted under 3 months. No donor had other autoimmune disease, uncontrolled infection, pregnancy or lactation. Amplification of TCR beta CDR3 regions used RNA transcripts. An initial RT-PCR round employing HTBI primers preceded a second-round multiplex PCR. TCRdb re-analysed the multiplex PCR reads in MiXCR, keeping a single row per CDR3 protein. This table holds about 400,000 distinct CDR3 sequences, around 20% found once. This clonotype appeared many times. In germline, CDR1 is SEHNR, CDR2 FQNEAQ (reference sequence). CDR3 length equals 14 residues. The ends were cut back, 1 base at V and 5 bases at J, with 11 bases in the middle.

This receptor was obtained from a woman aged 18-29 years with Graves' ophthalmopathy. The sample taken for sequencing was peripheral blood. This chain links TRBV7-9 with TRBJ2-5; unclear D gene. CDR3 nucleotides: TGTGCCAGCAGCTTAGATTCCGGACCGGAGACCCAGTACTTC. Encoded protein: CASSLDSGPETQYF.